This entry features one T cell receptor (beta chain) sequence. This sample stems from a study of blood T cell repertoires in COVID-19. Study-level background: The United States, Italy and Spain provided the acute and convalescent COVID-19 samples. The cDNA or gDNA used as material had been derived from T cells, B-cell-depleted T cells, or PBMCs.

This CDR3 has 14 amino acids. Germline CDR1 is SGDLS and CDR2 is YYNGEE. V lost 0 bases to trimming and J lost 2 bases, with 6 bases between them. Participants, roughly 18 to 90 years old, spanned 24 US areas. Original handling: Reference gene primer amplification gave estimated nucleated cell counts. Sequencing used immunoSEQ multiplex PCR; TCRdb keeps in-frame clones, though not all of them. V, J and clone size are those of that table, while D and trimming were read from the DNA. The data hold around 50,000 clones, with around 73% observed a single time. Input material: PBMCs or T cells enriched from blood (not recorded which). J is TRBJ2-1 and V is TRBV9; D not certain. The TCR comes from a woman between 45 and 60 years old with acute COVID-19. The CDR3 DNA is TGTGCCAGCAGCGTAGCTGGCCCCTACAATGAGCAGTTCTTC. Protein product: CASSVAGPYNEQFF.